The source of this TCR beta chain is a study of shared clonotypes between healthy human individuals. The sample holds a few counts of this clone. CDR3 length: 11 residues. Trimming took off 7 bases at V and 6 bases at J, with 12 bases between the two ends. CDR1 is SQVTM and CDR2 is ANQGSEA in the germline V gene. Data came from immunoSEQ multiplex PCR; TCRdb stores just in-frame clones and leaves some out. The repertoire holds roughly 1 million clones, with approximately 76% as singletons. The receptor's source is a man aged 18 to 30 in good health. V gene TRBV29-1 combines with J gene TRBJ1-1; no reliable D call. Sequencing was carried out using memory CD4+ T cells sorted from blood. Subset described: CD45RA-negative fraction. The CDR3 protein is CSGGNLAEAFF. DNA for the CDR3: TGCAGCGGCGGAAATTTGGCTGAAGCTTTCTTT.